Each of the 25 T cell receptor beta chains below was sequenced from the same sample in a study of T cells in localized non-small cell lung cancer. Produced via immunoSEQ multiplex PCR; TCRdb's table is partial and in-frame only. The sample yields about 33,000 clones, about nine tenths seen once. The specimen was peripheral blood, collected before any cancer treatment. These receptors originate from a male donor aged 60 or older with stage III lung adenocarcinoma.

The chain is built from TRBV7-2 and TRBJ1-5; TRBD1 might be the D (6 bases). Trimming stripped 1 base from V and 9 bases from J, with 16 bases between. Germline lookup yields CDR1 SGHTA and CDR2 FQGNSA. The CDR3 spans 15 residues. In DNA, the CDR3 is TGTGCCAGCAGCTTAGGTGCAGGGGTTCGCGCGCCCCAGCATTTT. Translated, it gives CASSLGAGVRAPQHF.

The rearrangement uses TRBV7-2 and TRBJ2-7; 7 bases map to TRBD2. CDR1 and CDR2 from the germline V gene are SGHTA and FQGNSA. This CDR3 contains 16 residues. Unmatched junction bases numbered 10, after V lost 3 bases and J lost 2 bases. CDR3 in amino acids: CASSFVFGEGTYEQYF. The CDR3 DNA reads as TGTGCCAGCAGCTTCGTCTTTGGGGAGGGAACCTACGAGCAGTACTTC.

CDR3 amino acids: CASRTGQSGYTF. Written as DNA, the CDR3 is TGTGCCAGCAGGACAGGGCAGTCTGGCTACACCTTC. The chain carries TRBV6-5 and TRBJ1-2; 7 positions match TRBD1. J was trimmed by 7 bases and V by 6 bases; bases with no gene match: 5. The CDR3 contains 12 residues. Germline V CDR1 and CDR2: MNHEY, SVGAGI.

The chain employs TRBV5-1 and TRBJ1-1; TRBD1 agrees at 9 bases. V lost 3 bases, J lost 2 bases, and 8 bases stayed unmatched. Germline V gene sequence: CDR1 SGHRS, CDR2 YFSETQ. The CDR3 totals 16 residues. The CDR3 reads CASSSGQGVINTEAFF. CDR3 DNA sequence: TGCGCCAGCAGCTCGGGACAGGGAGTAATTAACACTGAAGCTTTCTTT.

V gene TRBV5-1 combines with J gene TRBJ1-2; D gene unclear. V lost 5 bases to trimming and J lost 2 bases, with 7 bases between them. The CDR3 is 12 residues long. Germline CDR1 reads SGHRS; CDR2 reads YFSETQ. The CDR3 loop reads CASSPGNYGYTF. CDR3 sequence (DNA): TGCGCCAGCAGTCCGGGGAACTATGGCTACACCTTC. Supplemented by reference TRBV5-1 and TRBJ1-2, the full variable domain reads KAGVTQTPRYLIKTRGQQVTLSCSPISGHRSVSWYQQTPGQGLQFLFEYFSETQRNKGNFPGRFSGRQFSNSRSEMNVSTLELGDSALYLCASSPGNYGYTFGSGTRLTVV.

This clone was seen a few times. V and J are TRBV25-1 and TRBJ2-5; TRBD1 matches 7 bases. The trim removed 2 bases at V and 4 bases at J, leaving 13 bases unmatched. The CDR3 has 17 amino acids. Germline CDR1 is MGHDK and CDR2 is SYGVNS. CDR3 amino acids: CASSELTAGGLGETQYF. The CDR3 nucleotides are TGTGCCAGCAGTGAACTGACGGCAGGGGGATTAGGAGAGACCCAGTACTTC.

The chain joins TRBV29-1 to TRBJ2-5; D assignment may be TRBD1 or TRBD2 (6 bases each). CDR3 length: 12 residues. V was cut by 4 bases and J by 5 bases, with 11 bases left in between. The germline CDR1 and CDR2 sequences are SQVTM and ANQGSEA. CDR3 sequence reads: CSVAQGRETQYF. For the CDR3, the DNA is TGCAGCGTTGCGCAGGGGAGGGAGACCCAGTACTTC.

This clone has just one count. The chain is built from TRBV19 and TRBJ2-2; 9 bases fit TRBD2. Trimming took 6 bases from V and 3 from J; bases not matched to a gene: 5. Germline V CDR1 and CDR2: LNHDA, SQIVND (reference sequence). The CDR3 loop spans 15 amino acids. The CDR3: CASRETSGYTGELFF. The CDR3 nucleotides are TGTGCCAGTAGGGAGACTAGCGGATACACCGGGGAGCTGTTTTTT.

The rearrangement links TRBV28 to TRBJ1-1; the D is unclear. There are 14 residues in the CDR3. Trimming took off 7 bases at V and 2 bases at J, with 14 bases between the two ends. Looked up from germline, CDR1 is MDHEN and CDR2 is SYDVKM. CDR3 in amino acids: CASIDKLSNTEAFF. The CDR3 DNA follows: TGTGCCAGCATAGACAAGCTATCAAACACTGAAGCTTTCTTT.

As DNA, the CDR3 is TGTGCCAGCATGGGATCCGAGGTGAACATTCAGTACTTC. Translation: CASMGSEVNIQYF. The J gene is TRBJ2-4, the V gene TRBV2; D is unresolved. Germline V lookup: CDR1 SNHLY, CDR2 FYNNEI. There are 13 residues in the CDR3. The V and J ends lost 7 bases and 7 bases respectively, with 14 bases between them.

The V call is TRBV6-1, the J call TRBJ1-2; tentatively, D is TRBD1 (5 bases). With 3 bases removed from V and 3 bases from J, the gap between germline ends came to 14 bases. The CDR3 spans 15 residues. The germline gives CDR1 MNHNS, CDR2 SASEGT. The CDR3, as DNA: TGTGCCAGCAGTGATGGCAGGGCCCCTCACTATGGCTACACCTTC. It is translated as CASSDGRAPHYGYTF.

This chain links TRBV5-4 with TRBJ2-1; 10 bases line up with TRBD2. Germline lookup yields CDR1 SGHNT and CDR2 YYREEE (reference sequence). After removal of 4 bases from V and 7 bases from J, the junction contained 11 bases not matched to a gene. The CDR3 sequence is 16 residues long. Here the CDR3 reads CASSLVASGGWNEQFF. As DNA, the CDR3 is TGTGCCAGCAGCCTGGTGGCTAGCGGGGGTTGGAATGAGCAGTTCTTC.

The CDR3 DNA follows: TGCGCCAGCAGCTTGGAGCAGGAGGGCTACACCTTC. Amino acids: CASSLEQEGYTF. This chain joins TRBV5-1 and TRBJ1-2; no clear D gene. The CDR3 extends over 12 amino acids. The V and J ends lost 0 bases and 8 bases respectively, with 8 bases between them. The V gene's germline CDR1 is SGHRS and CDR2 YFSETQ.

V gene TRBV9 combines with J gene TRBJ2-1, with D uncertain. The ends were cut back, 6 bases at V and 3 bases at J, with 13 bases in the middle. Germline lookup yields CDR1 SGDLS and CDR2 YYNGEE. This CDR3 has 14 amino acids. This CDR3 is CASTPNVGYNEQFF. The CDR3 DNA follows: TGTGCCAGCACCCCGAATGTTGGCTACAATGAGCAGTTCTTC. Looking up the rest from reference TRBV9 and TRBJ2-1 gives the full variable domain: DSGVTQTPKHLITATGQRVTLRCSPRSGDLSVYWYQQSLDQGLQFLIQYYNGEERAKGNILERFSAQQFPDLHSELNLSSLELGDSALYFCASTPNVGYNEQFFGPGTRLTVL.

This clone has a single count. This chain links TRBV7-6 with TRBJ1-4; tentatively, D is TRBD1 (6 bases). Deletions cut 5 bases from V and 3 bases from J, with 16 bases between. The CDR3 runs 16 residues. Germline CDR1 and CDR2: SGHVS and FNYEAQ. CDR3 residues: CASSREVGGPNEKLFF. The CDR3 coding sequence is TGTGCCAGCAGCCGAGAGGTGGGGGGGCCTAATGAAAAACTGTTTTTT.

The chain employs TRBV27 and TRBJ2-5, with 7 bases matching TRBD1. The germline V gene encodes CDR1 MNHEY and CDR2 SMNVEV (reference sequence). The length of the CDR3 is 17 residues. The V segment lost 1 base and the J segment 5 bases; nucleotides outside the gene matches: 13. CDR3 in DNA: TGTGCCAGCAGTTTATGGGCTGACGACAGGGTAGGGGAGACCCAGTACTTC. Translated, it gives CASSLWADDRVGETQYF.

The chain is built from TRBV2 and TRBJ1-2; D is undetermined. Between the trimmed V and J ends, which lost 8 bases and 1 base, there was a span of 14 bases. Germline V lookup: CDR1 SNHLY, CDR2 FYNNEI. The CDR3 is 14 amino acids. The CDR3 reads CASSERQLNYGYTF. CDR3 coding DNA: TGTGCCAGCTCGGAGAGGCAGCTTAACTATGGCTACACCTTC.

CDR3 loop: CASSDSSLGGHYGYTF. The CDR3 DNA sequence: TGTGCCAGCAGTGACTCGAGTTTAGGGGGGCACTATGGCTACACCTTC. The rearrangement joins TRBV6-4 to TRBJ1-2; a weak D match, TRBD1 (6 bases). This CDR3 contains 16 residues. Germline V CDR1 and CDR2: MRHNA, SNTAGT. Trimming took off 0 bases at V and 3 bases at J, with 14 bases between the two ends.

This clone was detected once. For the CDR3, the DNA is TGTGCCAGCAGCCTACGGGGGTCGCCCTACAATGAGCAGTTCTTC. Its translation is CASSLRGSPYNEQFF. The V call is TRBV4-2, the J call TRBJ2-1; perhaps TRBD2 as D (6 bases). The CDR3 consists of 15 residues. The germline V gene encodes CDR1 LGHNA and CDR2 YNFKEQ. The V end lost 4 bases, the J end lost 2 bases, and 12 bases lay between the germline ends.

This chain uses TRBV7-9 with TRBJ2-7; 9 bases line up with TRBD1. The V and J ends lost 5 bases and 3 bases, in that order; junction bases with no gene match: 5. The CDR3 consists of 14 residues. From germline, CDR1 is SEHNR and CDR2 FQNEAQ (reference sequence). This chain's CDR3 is CASSMGQGGYEQYF. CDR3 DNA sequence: TGTGCCAGCAGCATGGGACAGGGAGGCTACGAGCAGTACTTC.

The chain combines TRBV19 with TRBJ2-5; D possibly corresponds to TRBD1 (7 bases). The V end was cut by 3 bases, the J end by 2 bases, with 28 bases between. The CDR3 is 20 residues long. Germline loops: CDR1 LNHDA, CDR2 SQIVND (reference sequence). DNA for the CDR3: TGTGCCAGTAGTATTCTCAGGCCAGGGGGGCATGTGTCACCACAAGAGACCCAGTACTTC. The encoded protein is CASSILRPGGHVSPQETQYF.

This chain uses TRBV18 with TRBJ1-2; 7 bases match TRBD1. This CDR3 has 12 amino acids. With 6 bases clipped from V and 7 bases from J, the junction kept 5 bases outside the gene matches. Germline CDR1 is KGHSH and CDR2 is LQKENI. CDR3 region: CASSQRQGGYTF. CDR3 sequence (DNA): TGTGCCAGCTCCCAAAGACAGGGTGGCTACACCTTC.

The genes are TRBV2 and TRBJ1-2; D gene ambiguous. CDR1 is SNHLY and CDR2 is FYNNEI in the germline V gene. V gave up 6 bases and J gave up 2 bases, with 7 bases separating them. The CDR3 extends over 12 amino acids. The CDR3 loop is CASRGRNYGYTF. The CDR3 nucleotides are TGTGCCAGCAGGGGAAGGAACTATGGCTACACCTTC.

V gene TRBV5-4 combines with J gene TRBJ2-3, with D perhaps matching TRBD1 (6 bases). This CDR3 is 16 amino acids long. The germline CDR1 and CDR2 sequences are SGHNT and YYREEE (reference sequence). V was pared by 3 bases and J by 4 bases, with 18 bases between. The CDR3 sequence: CASSSARQVVPDTQYF. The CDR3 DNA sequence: TGTGCCAGCAGCTCCGCCCGACAGGTGGTTCCAGATACGCAGTATTTT.

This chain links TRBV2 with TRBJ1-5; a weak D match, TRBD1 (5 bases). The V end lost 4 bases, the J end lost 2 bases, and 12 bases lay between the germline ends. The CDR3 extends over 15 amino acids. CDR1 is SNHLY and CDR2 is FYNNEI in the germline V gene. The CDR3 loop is CASSVQGVGNQPQHF. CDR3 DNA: TGTGCCAGCAGTGTACAAGGGGTCGGCAATCAGCCCCAGCATTTT.